This is a list of T cell receptor beta chains from one sample in a study of CD8+CD57+ T cells in acquired aplastic anemia. TCRdb re-called the reads with MiXCR, one entry per CDR3 protein. The sample shows around 210,000 distinct CDR3 sequences, roughly 60% of them seen only once. The specimen sequenced was sorted CD4+, CD8+, or CD8+CD57+ T cells (not recorded which) from PBMCs. These receptors all come from a human donor with aplastic anemia. CDR3s include the opening cysteine and the closing phenylalanine or tryptophan. Each record gives: D gene, clone size, J gene, V gene, CDR3 protein, CDR3 DNA. A D gene is named only where the DNA matches it firmly. Clone size appears in some rows only: once, few, many, or a class for an expanded clone.

>-|-|TRBJ2-1|TRBV7-6
CASSLTISRGGDEQFF
TGTGCCAGCAGCTTAACAATTTCCAGGGGAGGAGATGAGCAGTTCTTC
>-|-|TRBJ2-2|TRBV25-1
CASSERLNTGELFF
TGTGCCAGCAGTGAGCGTCTGAACACCGGGGAGCTGTTTTTT
>-|-|TRBJ2-5|TRBV7-2
CASSPRQMYQETQYF
TGTGCCAGCAGCCCCCGACAAATGTACCAAGAGACCCAGTACTTC
>-|-|TRBJ1-5|TRBV25-1
CASSLRGGQPQHF
TGTGCCAGCAGTCTCCGGGGCGGACAGCCCCAGCATTTT
>-|-|TRBJ2-7|TRBV7-3
CASSLDSIGSYEQYF
TGTGCCAGCAGCTTAGATTCGATTGGTTCCTACGAGCAGTACTTC
>-|many|TRBJ2-5|TRBV9
CASSPSGWETQYF
TGTGCCAGCAGCCCGTCCGGGTGGGAGACCCAGTACTTC
>-|-|TRBJ1-1|TRBV6-2/TRBV6-3
CASTYSDTEAFF
TGTGCCAGCACCTACAGCGACACTGAAGCTTTCTTT
>-|many|TRBJ1-6|TRBV9
CASSVQVHNSPLHF
TGTGCCAGCAGCGTTCAGGTTCACAATTCACCCCTCCACTTT
>-|once|TRBJ2-2|TRBV19
CASRRDFNTGELFF
TGTGCCAGTAGGCGGGACTTTAACACCGGGGAGCTGTTTTTT
>-|-|TRBJ2-3|TRBV7-7
CASSSEGGRTDTQYF
TGTGCCAGCAGCTCGGAAGGGGGTCGCACAGATACGCAGTATTTT
>-|-|TRBJ1-1|TRBV10-3
CAISQDNMNTEAFF
TGTGCCATCAGTCAGGACAACATGAACACTGAAGCTTTCTTT
>-|once|TRBJ2-1|TRBV7-9
CASSDSKEQFF
TGTGCCAGCAGCGATAGCAAGGAGCAGTTCTTC
>TRBD1|few|TRBJ2-1|TRBV15
CATSSSRSGQGVSNEQFF
TGTGCCACCAGCAGCTCCAGGTCGGGACAGGGGGTCTCCAATGAGCAGTTCTTC
>TRBD1|-|TRBJ2-7|TRBV5-1
CASRKDRGTPEDYEQYF
TGCGCCAGCAGGAAGGACAGGGGAACCCCCGAGGACTACGAGCAGTACTTC
>-|once|TRBJ1-1|TRBV7-9
CASSNSREAFF
TGTGCCAGCAGCAACAGTCGTGAAGCTTTCTTT
>-|once|TRBJ2-3|TRBV7-2
CASSFQAGTDTQYF
TGTGCCAGCAGCTTCCAGGCGGGCACAGATACGCAGTATTTT
>TRBD2|few|TRBJ2-5|TRBV4-2
CASSMGGRETQYF
TGTGCCAGCAGCATGGGAGGGCGGGAGACCCAGTACTTC
>TRBD2|-|TRBJ2-2|TRBV2
CASSVAAGTGELFF
TGTGCCAGCAGCGTAGCAGCGGGAACCGGGGAGCTGTTTTTT